A few counts support the clone carrying this T cell receptor (beta chain). TCRdb's table, derived via immunoSEQ multiplex PCR, lists solely in-frame clones and lacks some. The data hold about 9,400 clones, with roughly four fifths observed a single time. This entry comes from a study of follicular helper T cells after annual influenza vaccination. Study-level information: Some donors were sampled over the 2013-2014, 2014-2015 and 2015-2016 vaccinations.

The sample's time point: 2015-2016 season, pre-vaccination. The TCR comes from an adult who received the influenza vaccine. The sample in question was CXCR5+ CD38- circulating T follicular helper cells from blood, obtained on the day of influenza vaccination. Regarding subset: circulating Tfh, non-naive CD4+CXCR5+PD-1+ (ICOS+CD38+ or ICOS-CD38-).

The CDR3 DNA reads as TGTGCCAGCAGTCCATCCTCCCAGGGGGCAACGCACTATGGCTACACCTTC. Translated: CASSPSSQGATHYGYTF. This chain links TRBV28 with TRBJ1-2, with 8 bases aligning to TRBD1. The CDR3 extends over 17 amino acids. Germline V gene data show CDR1 as MDHEN and CDR2 as SYDVKM. Trimming removed 5 bases from V and 3 bases from J; junction bases left unmatched: 14.